Presented here are 21 T cell receptor beta chains from one specimen sequenced in a study of T cells after yellow fever vaccination. TCRdb recomputed calls from the 5' RACE reads with MiXCR, one row per CDR3 protein. The table has 200,000 to 300,000 distinct CDR3 sequences, about 7% seen once. Sequencing was performed on CD4+ T cells sorted from PBMCs, taken 15 days after the yellow fever booster vaccination. These receptor sequences come from a man aged 25 to 40 who received the YFV17D yellow fever vaccine.

This clonotype was seen ten or more times. The V gene is TRBV20-1, the J gene TRBJ2-1; the D gene is possibly TRBD2 (6 bases). V lost 3 bases and J 6 bases, leaving 18 bases between the germline ends. Germline CDR1 DFQATT, CDR2 SNEGSKA (reference sequence). The CDR3 is made up of 15 amino acids. CDR3 nucleotide sequence: TGCAGTGCTAGTCACGGCCTCGGGGGACCCAATGAGCAGTTCTTC. Encoded protein: CSASHGLGGPNEQFF.

This clonotype was observed a handful of times. The V gene is TRBV6-2 or TRBV6-3, the J gene TRBJ2-1; D uncertain. Looked up from germline, CDR1 is MNHEY and CDR2 is SVGEGT. V lost 0 bases and J 1 base, leaving 7 bases between the germline ends. The CDR3 spans 15 residues. The CDR3 is CASSYSIRSYNEQFF. For the CDR3, the DNA is TGTGCCAGCAGTTACTCGATCCGATCCTACAATGAGCAGTTCTTC.

This clonotype was seen many times. The chain carries TRBV7-2 and TRBJ1-1; 7 bases agree with TRBD1. Germline CDR1 reads SGHTA; CDR2 reads FQGNSA. Trimming cost V 0 bases and J 4 bases; bases outside gene matches: 5. The CDR3 loop spans 15 amino acids. The CDR3 DNA sequence: TGTGCCAGCAGCTTAGCGGGGACAGTTGGCACTGAAGCTTTCTTT. It encodes CASSLAGTVGTEAFF.

With regard to this clonotype: A single base separates this from a much larger clone, so it may be a read error. The chain employs TRBV2 and TRBJ2-3; 11 positions match TRBD2. In germline, CDR1 is SNHLY, CDR2 FYNNEI. The CDR3 sequence is 17 residues long. The CDR3 here is CASSRGLAGVSTVTQYF. In DNA form, the CDR3 reads TGTGCCAGCAGTAGAGGACTAGCGGGCGTAAGCACAGTTACGCAGTATTTT.

The V call is TRBV24-1, the J call TRBJ1-5; TRBD1 aligns across 7 bases. There are 12 residues in the CDR3. Germline loops: CDR1 KGHDR, CDR2 SFDVKD. Germline trimming cut 4 bases from V and 9 bases from J; bases unmatched to any gene: 2. The CDR3 sequence: CATSEQGRPQHF. The CDR3 nucleotides are TGTGCCACCAGTGAACAGGGGCGGCCCCAGCATTTT.

Written as DNA, the CDR3 is TGTGCCAGCTCACCCGGACAGCTACATGGCTACACCTTC. Amino acid sequence: CASSPGQLHGYTF. The chain recombines TRBV18 with TRBJ1-2, with a tentative D call TRBD1 (6 bases). Germline V lookup: CDR1 KGHSH, CDR2 LQKENI. V was shortened by 3 bases and J by 6 bases, with 11 bases between the two germline ends. The CDR3 extends over 13 amino acids.

The V call is TRBV4-3, the J call TRBJ2-3; tentatively, D is TRBD2 (6 bases). The germline V and J ends were trimmed by 1 base and 5 bases, with 10 bases remaining between them. The CDR3 has 14 residues. CDR1 is LGHNA and CDR2 is YSLEER in the germline V gene. This CDR3 reads CASSQGRGGDTQYF. In DNA, the CDR3 is TGCGCCAGCAGCCAAGGGAGGGGAGGAGATACGCAGTATTTT.

This clonotype has a count of ten or more. This chain links TRBV12-3 or TRBV12-4 with TRBJ2-1; possible D gene TRBD1, 6 bases. The V end was cut by 7 bases, the J end by 0 bases, with 13 bases between. The length of the CDR3 is 15 residues. CDR3 sequence: CASTEQGSSYNEQFF. CDR3 DNA: TGTGCCAGCACCGAACAGGGCAGCTCCTACAATGAGCAGTTCTTC.

This clonotype was seen a handful of times. V usage is TRBV19 and J usage is TRBJ1-1, with D maybe TRBD1 (6 bases). The V and J ends lost 7 bases and 11 bases respectively, with 17 bases between them. Germline V gene data show CDR1 as LNHDA and CDR2 as SQIVND (reference sequence). CDR3 length: 12 residues. For the CDR3, the DNA is TGTGCCAGTACCGTACAGGGATGGCGGGCTTTCTTT. Protein product: CASTVQGWRAFF. The full variable domain, rest sourced from reference TRBV19 and TRBJ1-1, is DGGITQSPKYLFRKEGQNVTLSCEQNLNHDAMYWYRQDPGQGLRLIYYSQIVNDFQKGDIAEGYSVSREKKESFPLTVTSAQKNPTAFYLCASTVQGWRAFFGQGTRLTVV.

This clonotype was observed many times. This chain links TRBV11-2 with TRBJ2-1; D ambiguous. Germline assignment: CDR1 SGHAT and CDR2 FQNNGV. CDR3 size: 19 residues. Trimming shortened V by 6 bases and J by 0 bases, and 24 bases separated the two germline ends. CDR3 in DNA: TGTGCCAGCAGAACCCATTCCCGTGCCCCCTTCGGCTCCTACAATGAGCAGTTCTTC. Protein sequence: CASRTHSRAPFGSYNEQFF.

This clonotype was counted a few times. This rearrangement joins TRBV12-3 or TRBV12-4 to TRBJ1-6, with TRBD1 identical over 8 bases. V trimming: 3 bases; J trimming: 10 bases; junction bases outside the gene matches: 5. The CDR3 loop spans 14 amino acids. CDR3 coding DNA: TGTGCCAGCAGTTTCTCCAACAGGGGGTCACCCCTCCACTTT. Its translation: CASSFSNRGSPLHF.

Written as DNA, the CDR3 is TGCGCCAGCAGCTTGGAAACGGCTAGGCAGTACTTC. Amino acid sequence: CASSLETARQYF. This chain links TRBV5-1 with TRBJ2-7; D not resolved. The CDR3 loop spans 12 amino acids. Germline V lookup: CDR1 SGHRS, CDR2 YFSETQ. Trimming took 0 bases from V and 9 from J, leaving 10 bases between them.

This CDR3 is CSVELAGNNEQFF. Here the CDR3 DNA reads TGCAGCGTTGAACTAGCGGGAAATAATGAGCAGTTCTTC. The chain employs TRBV29-1 and TRBJ2-1; 9 bases fit TRBD2. V gave up 2 bases and J gave up 7 bases; unmatched junction bases: 3. The CDR3 is 13 amino acids. Germline CDR1 SQVTM, CDR2 ANQGSEA.

For this clonotype: This clone may be a read error of a much larger clone one base away. The V and J genes are TRBV7-3 and TRBJ2-1; a possible D gene is TRBD1 (5 bases). CDR1 is SGHTA, CDR2 FQGTGA, per germline. V gave up 3 bases and J gave up 9 bases, with 12 bases separating them. This CDR3 region has 13 residues. The CDR3 here is CASSFYRQGEQFF. The CDR3 nucleotides read TGTGCCAGCAGCTTCTACCGGCAGGGTGAGCAGTTCTTC.

This clonotype was seen many times. The chain has TRBV10-3 and TRBJ2-1; 11 nucleotides align to TRBD2. The CDR3 has 21 amino acids. Germline V gene sequence: CDR1 ENHRY, CDR2 SYGVKD. The trim removed 4 bases at V and 6 bases at J, leaving 23 bases unmatched. This chain's CDR3 is CAISGGRDRGTASGRSNEQFF. The CDR3 DNA reads TGTGCCATCAGTGGGGGCCGAGACAGGGGAACGGCTAGCGGGAGGAGCAATGAGCAGTTCTTC.

The CDR3 region has the DNA TGCAGTGCTCGACGGGACAGGGTTAAGGAGGCTCAGTTCTTC. As protein: CSARRDRVKEAQFF. V is TRBV20-1 and J is TRBJ2-1; 9 bases fit TRBD1. The CDR3 is made up of 14 amino acids. The ends lost 5 bases at V and 13 bases at J; junction bases unmatched: 15. Looked up from germline, CDR1 is DFQATT and CDR2 is SNEGSKA (reference sequence).

In this sample, this clonotype turned up many times. The rearrangement uses TRBV29-1 and TRBJ1-1; D is perhaps TRBD1 (6 bases). This CDR3 comprises 13 residues. Germline CDR1 SQVTM, CDR2 ANQGSEA. The ends were cut back, 5 bases at V and 4 bases at J, with 14 bases in the middle. CDR3 residues: CSVLRGAGTEAFF. Written as DNA, the CDR3 is TGCAGCGTTTTGAGGGGGGCGGGCACTGAAGCTTTCTTT.

The rearrangement links TRBV7-3 to TRBJ2-1; D tentatively reads TRBD1 or TRBD2 (5 bases each). The CDR3 runs 15 residues. Germline CDR1 and CDR2: SGHTA and FQGTGA. The germline V and J ends were trimmed by 5 bases and 6 bases, with 17 bases remaining between them. CDR3 coding DNA: TGTGCCAGCAGCCCCGCGGAGGTGACAGCCAATGAGCAGTTCTTC. It yields the protein CASSPAEVTANEQFF.

The genes are TRBV5-1 and TRBJ2-1, with D possibly TRBD2 on 6 matching bases. With 4 bases removed from V and 1 base from J, the gap between germline ends came to 18 bases. The CDR3 has 17 amino acids. From germline, CDR1 is SGHRS and CDR2 YFSETQ. This CDR3 reads CASSPMAGILSYNEQFF. The CDR3 DNA is TGCGCCAGCAGCCCCATGGCGGGAATCCTATCCTACAATGAGCAGTTCTTC.

This clonotype has just a few counts. V usage is TRBV15 and J usage is TRBJ1-1, with D tentatively TRBD1 (6 bases). The CDR3 sequence is 12 residues long. Per germline, CDR1 LNHNV and CDR2 YYDKDF (reference sequence). Trimming removed 4 bases from V and 5 bases from J, with 8 bases in between. CDR3 residues: CATSTRGTEAFF. As DNA, the CDR3 is TGTGCCACCAGCACCAGGGGAACTGAAGCTTTCTTT.

A few counts support this clonotype. This chain connects TRBV12-3 or TRBV12-4 to TRBJ2-6; D is perhaps TRBD1 or TRBD2 (5 bases each). V lost 6 bases and J lost 0, with 24 bases in between. The CDR3 consists of 20 residues. This CDR3 is CASSLLYQGRAGSGANVLTF. DNA of the CDR3: TGTGCCAGCAGCCTACTCTACCAGGGACGCGCAGGCTCTGGGGCCAACGTCCTGACTTTC.